This T cell receptor (beta chain) was profiled in a study of CXCR3-negative and CXCR3-positive naive CD8 T cells (dated by TCRdb to the late 2010s). About the full investigation: Approximately 130 million TRB reads were obtained in total, roughly 1.5 +/- 0.3 million reads per library. Diversity and physicochemical repertoire analyses were performed on 11 donors pooled from two independent experiments. For the TRBV-TRBJ cluster analysis, the naive subsets came from roughly 5 donors, while the memory cells came from 3 donors. What the work shows at the level of the full study, not this receptor alone: Within the same donor, TRBV-TRBJ usage looked similar between naive CXCR3-negative and CXCR3-positive cells, but memory cells had distinct patterns. Compared with CXCR3-negative naive cells, CXCR3-positive naive cells had TRB CDR3s with higher hydrophobicity (lower Kidera factor 4), lower energy, and higher strength and volume indices. Because surface CD5, which has been linked to self-reactivity in mice, was comparable between naive subsets, TCR interaction strength was also inferred from TRB CDR3 physicochemical properties. Freshly isolated PBMCs were used for most assays because CXCR3 expression went down partially after cryopreservation. Both naive subsets had comparably high repertoire diversity, while memory CD8+ T cells had much lower repertoire diversity.

Sequencing was carried out with a NextSeq 550. The Human TCR Profiling Kit (MiLaboratory) was used to make UMI-labeled 5' RACE TRB cDNA libraries. cDNA synthesis used the entire amount of extracted RNA, and PCR amplification then used the entire amount of cDNA produced. Libraries were prepared in parallel using an identical number of PCR cycles. The published analysis was carried out like this. With a minimum of two reads required per UMI, MIGEC and MiXCR pulled out about 50,000 +/- 10,000 unique UMI-labeled TRB cDNA molecules from each library. On average, each library contained approximately 40,000 +/- 10,000 functional in-frame TRB CDR3 nucleotide clonotypes without stop codons. After each sample was downsampled to 5000 UMI-labeled TRB molecules, VDJtools was used to calculate diversity metrics such as normalized Shannon-Wiener and Chao1. VDJtools was used to calculate clonotype-size-weighted physicochemical properties of the central five CDR3 residues, namely interaction energy, strength, volume and Kidera factor 4. The reads underwent TCRdb reprocessing, giving one record for each CDR3 protein sequence and no DNA. These V and J calls derive from TCRdb rather than the authors' analysis. The sample table includes about 58,000 distinct CDR3 sequences. The ten largest clones add up to 0.35% to 0.5% of the sample.

For every CD8+ T cell subset, 300,000 cells were flow-sorted straight into RLT lysis buffer, and each subset was sorted in triplicate. To exclude memory contaminants, naive CD8+ T cells were stringently defined as CD45RO-CCR7+CD27+CD95-. Peripheral blood mononuclear cells were isolated from buffy coats by standard density gradient centrifugation. A FACSAria III was used to flow-sort naive CD8+ T cells into CXCR3-negative and CXCR3-positive populations. Total RNA was extracted from sorted cells using an RNeasy Mini Kit. Of note for this clonotype: The antigen it recognizes is unknown.

From a lookup of the germline V gene, CDR1 and CDR2 are MDHEN and SYDVKM. Counted from cysteine to phenylalanine, this CDR3 has 14 amino acids. No DNA appears here. Sequencing used naive CXCR3- CD8+ T cells from blood. According to the study, the label for this sample's cell subset or site signals: CD45RO-CCR7+CD27+CD95- naive CD8+ T cells lacking CXCR3 (TNR3-). The rearranged segments are TRBV28 and TRBJ2-7. The receptor was isolated from a human donor in good health. Some clones in this sample may be carry-over from other donors' samples. The CDR3 sequence is CASSPRLSSYEQYF.